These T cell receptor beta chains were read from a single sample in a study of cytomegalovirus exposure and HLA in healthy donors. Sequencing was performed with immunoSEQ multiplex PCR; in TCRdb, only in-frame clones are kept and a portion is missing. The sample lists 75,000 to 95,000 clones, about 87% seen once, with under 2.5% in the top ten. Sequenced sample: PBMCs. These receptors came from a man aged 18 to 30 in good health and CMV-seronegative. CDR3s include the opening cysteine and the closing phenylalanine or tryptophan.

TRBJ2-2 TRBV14 CASSRILGGNTGELFF
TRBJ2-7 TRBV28 CASSLYHEQYF
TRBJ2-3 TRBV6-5 CASSGLARDTQYF
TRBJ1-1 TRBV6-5 CASSRQGKSEAFF
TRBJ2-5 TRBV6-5 CASRRTVNQETQYF
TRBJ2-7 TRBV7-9 CASSTSGSSYEQYF
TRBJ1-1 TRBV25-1 CAAASTGGRRAFF
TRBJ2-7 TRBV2 CASSRTGYEQYF
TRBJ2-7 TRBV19 CASSEASGSSYEQYF
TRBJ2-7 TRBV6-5 CASSSDLPGISYEQYF
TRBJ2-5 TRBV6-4 CASSGSGTGGFPGQETQYF
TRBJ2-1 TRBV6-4 CASSPSGEAYNEQFF
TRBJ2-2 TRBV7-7 CASSLEGLAGAFANTGELFF
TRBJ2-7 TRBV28 CASIGGSRFLYEQYF
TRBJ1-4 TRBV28 CASTGTNNEKLFF
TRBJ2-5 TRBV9 CASSVDQFRETQYF
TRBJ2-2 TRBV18 CASSPIARGGTGELFF
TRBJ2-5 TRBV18 CASSPLPAGGPRIIQETQYF
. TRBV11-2 CASSPVNRRRGDPYEQYF
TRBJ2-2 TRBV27 CASGSSQGGTGELFF
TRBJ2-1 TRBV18 CASSPEAGGSYNEQFF
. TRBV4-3 CASSQQRTGSYEQYF
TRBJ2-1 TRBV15 CATSRTVRGGNEQFF
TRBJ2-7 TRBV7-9 CASSFGVYEQYF
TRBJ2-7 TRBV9 CASSVGGTGGNEQYF
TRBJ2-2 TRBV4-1 CASSQERDYLKRGNTGELFF
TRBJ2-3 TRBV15 CATRTGFGTDTQYF
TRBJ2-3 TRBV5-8 CASSLGSRKDTQYF
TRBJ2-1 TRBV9 CASSVGGHTYNEQFF
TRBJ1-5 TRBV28 CASSPTRIRVVRAQHF
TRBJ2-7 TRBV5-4 CASSPDKVSSYEQYF
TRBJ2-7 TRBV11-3 CASSARTDRDEQYF
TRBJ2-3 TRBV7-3 CASSSGRATDTQYF
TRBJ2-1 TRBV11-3 CASSLGGQMYNEQFF
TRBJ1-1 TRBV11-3 CASSLEGGTEAFF
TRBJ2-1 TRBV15 CATSRSAGTGPYNEQFF
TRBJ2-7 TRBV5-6 CASSLTGAAYEQYF